This is a list of T cell receptor beta chains from one sample in a study of monozygotic twins with inflammatory bowel disease. From its re-call of the 5' RACE reads, TCRdb lists each CDR3 protein once, without DNA. This sample's table reports about 380,000 distinct CDR3 sequences. Sequenced input: blood. The source is a human donor with ulcerative colitis or Crohn's disease, or a healthy co-twin of an affected twin (not recorded which). Each CDR3 is given with its conserved first and last residue. The order of the fields is V gene, J gene, CDR3 length, CDR3 protein.

TRBV28,TRBJ2-7,17,CASSINKGQPLSYEQYF
TRBV13,TRBJ2-2,16,CASSLGRGRGTGELFF
TRBV29-1,TRBJ2-3,13,CSVKLRVGDTQYF
TRBV6-1,TRBJ1-5,14,CASSPDTNGQPQHF
TRBV6-5,TRBJ2-1,15,CASSSEGLFSNEQFF
TRBV12-3/TRBV12-4,TRBJ2-3,13,CATARAKGDTQYF
TRBV27,TRBJ2-5,14,CASSPQVSGETQYF
TRBV12-3/TRBV12-4,TRBJ2-3,17,CASSRLTGGTYTDTQYF
TRBV20-1,TRBJ1-1,12,CSASVGTTEAFF
TRBV7-2,TRBJ1-3,16,CASSLGGGLFGDTIYF
TRBV20-1,TRBJ2-2,16,CSARVTGGGDTGELFF